The clone carrying this T cell receptor beta chain has ten or more counts. The target antigen is unknown. This sample is drawn from a study of regulatory T cells in long-lasting Graves disease. In the study overall: Freshly diagnosed Graves' patients had used antithyroid drugs for under 3 months.

HTBI primers from iRepertoire and Arm-PCR of CDR3 regions yielded the TCR beta libraries. One entry per CDR3 protein, called by TCRdb with MiXCR from the multiplex PCR reads. The sample records approximately 300,000 distinct CDR3 sequences, about 20% being singletons. Time point: newly diagnosed GD, antithyroid drugs for less than 3 months. After RNA was extracted from PBMCs, the TCR library was made from it. The CDR3 contains 15 residues. In germline, CDR1 is SGHKS, CDR2 YYEKEE (reference sequence). V dropped 4 bases and J dropped 0 bases, with 13 bases sitting between them. Study-level findings and limits: Favoring TRBV28, TRBJ1-2 and TRBJ2-5 was a feature seen in persistent disease.

The source of this sequence is a female donor with Graves disease. V usage is TRBV5-5 and J usage is TRBJ2-5, with D perhaps TRBD2 (7 bases). Sequenced material: peripheral blood mononuclear cells (PBMCs), taken at new diagnosis, from a patient treated with antithyroid drugs. The chain's CDR3 is CASSRGGRYQETQYF. Written as DNA, the CDR3 is TGTGCCAGCAGCCGCGGGGGCAGGTACCAAGAGACCCAGTACTTC.